This T cell receptor (beta chain) was retrieved from a study of blood T cell repertoires in COVID-19. The repertoire was sequenced with immunoSEQ multiplex PCR; TCRdb's copy has only in-frame clones and lacks some. The sample includes some 220,000 clones, just under 85% of them seen just once. In this sample, this clone turned up once. Germline CDR1 and CDR2: MDHEN and SYDVKM. The V gene end was trimmed by 7 bases and the J gene end by 3 bases; junction bases not matched to a gene: 7. The CDR3 totals 15 residues. The J gene is TRBJ2-4, the V gene TRBV28; 9 bases agree with TRBD1. The source material was peripheral blood. The receptor was derived from a woman in her fifties or sixties with active or convalescent COVID-19. CDR3 sequence: CASIRDRELKNIQYF. The DNA for the CDR3 is TGTGCCAGCATTCGGGACAGGGAACTCAAAAACATTCAGTACTTC.